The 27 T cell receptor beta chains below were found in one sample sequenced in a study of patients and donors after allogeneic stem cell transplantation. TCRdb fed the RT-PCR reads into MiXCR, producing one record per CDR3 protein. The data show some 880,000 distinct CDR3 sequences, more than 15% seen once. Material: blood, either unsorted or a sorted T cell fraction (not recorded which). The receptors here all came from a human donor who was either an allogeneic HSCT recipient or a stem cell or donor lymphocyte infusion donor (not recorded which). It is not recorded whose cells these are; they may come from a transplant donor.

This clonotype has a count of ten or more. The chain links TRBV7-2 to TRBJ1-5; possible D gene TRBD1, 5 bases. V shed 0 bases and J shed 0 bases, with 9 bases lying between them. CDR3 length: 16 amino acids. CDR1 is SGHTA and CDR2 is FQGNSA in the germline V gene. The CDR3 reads CASSLAGTHSNQPQHF. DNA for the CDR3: TGTGCCAGCAGCTTAGCAGGGACCCATAGCAATCAGCCCCAGCATTTT. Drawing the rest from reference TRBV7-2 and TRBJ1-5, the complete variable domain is GAGVSQSPSNKVTEKGKDVELRCDPISGHTALYWYRQSLGQGLEFLIYFQGNSAPDKSGLPSDRFSAERTGGSVSTLTIQRTQQEDSAVYLCASSLAGTHSNQPQHFGDGTRLSIL.

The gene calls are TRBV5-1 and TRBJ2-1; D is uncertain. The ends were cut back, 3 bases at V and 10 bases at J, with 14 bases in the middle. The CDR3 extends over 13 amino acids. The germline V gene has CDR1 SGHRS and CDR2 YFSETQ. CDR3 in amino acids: CASSWEPRSEQFF. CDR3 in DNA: TGCGCCAGCAGCTGGGAACCACGGTCGGAGCAGTTCTTC.

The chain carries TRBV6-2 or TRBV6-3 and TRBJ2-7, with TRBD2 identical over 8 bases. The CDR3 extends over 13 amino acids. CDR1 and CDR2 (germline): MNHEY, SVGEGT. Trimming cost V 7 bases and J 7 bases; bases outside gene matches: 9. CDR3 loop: CASNHGLALEQYF. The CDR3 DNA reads TGTGCCAGCAACCACGGACTAGCTTTAGAGCAGTACTTC.

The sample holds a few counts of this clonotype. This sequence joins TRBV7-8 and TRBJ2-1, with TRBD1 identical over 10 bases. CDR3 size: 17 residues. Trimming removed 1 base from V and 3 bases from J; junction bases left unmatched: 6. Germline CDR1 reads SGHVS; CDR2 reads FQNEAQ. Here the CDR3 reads CASSLVGGTGVYNEQFF. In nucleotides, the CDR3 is TGTGCCAGCAGCTTAGTAGGCGGGACAGGGGTCTACAATGAGCAGTTCTTC.

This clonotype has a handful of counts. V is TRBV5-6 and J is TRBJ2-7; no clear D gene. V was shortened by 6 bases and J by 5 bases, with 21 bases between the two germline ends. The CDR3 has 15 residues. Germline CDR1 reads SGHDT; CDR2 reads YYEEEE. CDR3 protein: CASTRVAETKNEQYF. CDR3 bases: TGTGCCAGCACCCGGGTGGCGGAAACGAAAAACGAGCAGTACTTC. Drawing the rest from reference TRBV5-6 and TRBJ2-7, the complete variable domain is DAGVTQSPTHLIKTRGQQVTLRCSPKSGHDTVSWYQQALGQGPQFIFQYYEEEERQRGNFPDRFSGHQFPNYSSELNVNALLLGDSALYLCASTRVAETKNEQYFGPGTRLTVT.

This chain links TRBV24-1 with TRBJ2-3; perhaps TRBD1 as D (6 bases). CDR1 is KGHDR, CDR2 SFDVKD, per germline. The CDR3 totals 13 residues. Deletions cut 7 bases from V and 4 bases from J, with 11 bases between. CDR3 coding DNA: TGTGCCACCAGCCCAGGGGTTTCAGATACGCAGTATTTT. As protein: CATSPGVSDTQYF.

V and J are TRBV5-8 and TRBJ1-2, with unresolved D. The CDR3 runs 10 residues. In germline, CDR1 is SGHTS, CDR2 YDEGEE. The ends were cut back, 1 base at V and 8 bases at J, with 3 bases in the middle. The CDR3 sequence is CASSLFGYTF. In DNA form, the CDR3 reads TGTGCCAGCAGCTTGTTCGGCTACACCTTC.

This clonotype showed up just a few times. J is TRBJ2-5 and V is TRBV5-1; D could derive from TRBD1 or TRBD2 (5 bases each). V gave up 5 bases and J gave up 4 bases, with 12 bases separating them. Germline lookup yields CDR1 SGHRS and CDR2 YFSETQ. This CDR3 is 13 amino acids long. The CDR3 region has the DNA TGCGCCAGCAGGCTGCTGGGGGTAGAGACCCAGTACTTC. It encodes CASRLLGVETQYF.

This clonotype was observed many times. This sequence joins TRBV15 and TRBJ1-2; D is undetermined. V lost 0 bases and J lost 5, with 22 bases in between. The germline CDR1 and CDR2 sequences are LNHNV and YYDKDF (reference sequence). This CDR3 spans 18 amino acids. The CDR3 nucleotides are TGTGCCACCAGCAGAGAATCCCAGAAGGACCGATTCTTATATGGCTACACCTTC. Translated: CATSRESQKDRFLYGYTF. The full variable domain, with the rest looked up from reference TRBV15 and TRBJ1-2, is DAMVIQNPRYQVTQFGKPVTLSCSQTLNHNVMYWYQQKSSQAPKLLFHYYDKDFNNEADTPDNFQSRRPNTSFCFLDIRSPGLGDTAMYLCATSRESQKDRFLYGYTFGSGTRLTVV.

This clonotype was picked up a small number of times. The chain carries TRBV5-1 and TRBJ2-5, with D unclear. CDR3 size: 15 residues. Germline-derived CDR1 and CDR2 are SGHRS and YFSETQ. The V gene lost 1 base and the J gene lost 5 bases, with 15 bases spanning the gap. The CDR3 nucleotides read TGCGCCAGCAGCTTGTTGGTGACTTCCGGGGAGACCCAGTACTTC. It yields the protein CASSLLVTSGETQYF.

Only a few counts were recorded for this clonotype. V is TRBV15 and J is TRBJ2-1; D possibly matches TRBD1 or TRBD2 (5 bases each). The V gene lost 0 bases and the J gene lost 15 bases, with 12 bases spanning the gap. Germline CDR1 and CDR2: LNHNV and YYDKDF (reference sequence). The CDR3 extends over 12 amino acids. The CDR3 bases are TGTGCCACCAGCAGAGATCGGGGCCTCGCGTTCTTC. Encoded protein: CATSRDRGLAFF.

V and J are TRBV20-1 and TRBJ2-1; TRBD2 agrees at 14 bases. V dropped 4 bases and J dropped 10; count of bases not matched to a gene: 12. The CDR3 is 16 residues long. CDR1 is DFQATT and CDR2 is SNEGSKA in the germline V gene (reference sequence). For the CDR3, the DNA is TGCAGTGCTAAACCACCGGGACTAGCGGGAGTTGGGGAGCAGTTCTTC. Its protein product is CSAKPPGLAGVGEQFF.

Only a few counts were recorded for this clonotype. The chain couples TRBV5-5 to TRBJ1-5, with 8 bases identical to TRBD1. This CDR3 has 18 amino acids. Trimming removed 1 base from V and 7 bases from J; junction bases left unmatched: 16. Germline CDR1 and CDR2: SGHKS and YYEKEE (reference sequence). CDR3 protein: CASSLLFADRVVVQPQHF. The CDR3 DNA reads TGTGCCAGCAGCTTGTTGTTCGCGGACAGGGTTGTGGTCCAGCCCCAGCATTTT.

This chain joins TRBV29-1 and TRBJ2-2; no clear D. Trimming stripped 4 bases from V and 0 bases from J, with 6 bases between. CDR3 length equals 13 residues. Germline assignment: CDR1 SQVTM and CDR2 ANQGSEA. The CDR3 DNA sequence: TGCAGCGTTGCCGTACCGAACACCGGGGAGCTGTTTTTT. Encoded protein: CSVAVPNTGELFF.

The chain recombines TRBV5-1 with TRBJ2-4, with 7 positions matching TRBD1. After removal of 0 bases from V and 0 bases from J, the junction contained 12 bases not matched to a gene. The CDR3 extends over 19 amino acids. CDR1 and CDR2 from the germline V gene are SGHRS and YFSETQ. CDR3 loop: CASSLATGQSPRAKNIQYF. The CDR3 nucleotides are TGCGCCAGCAGCTTGGCCACGGGACAGTCACCGCGAGCCAAAAACATTCAGTACTTC.

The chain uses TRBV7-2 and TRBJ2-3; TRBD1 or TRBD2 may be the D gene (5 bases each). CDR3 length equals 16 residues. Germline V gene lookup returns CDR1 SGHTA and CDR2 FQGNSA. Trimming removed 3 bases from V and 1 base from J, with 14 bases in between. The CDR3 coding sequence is TGTGCCAGCAGCTTCGGACTTGGCAGGGGCACAGATACGCAGTATTTT. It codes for CASSFGLGRGTDTQYF.

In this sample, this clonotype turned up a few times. CDR3 coding DNA: TGCGCCAGCAGCCATACAGCGTTCTATGGCTACACCTTC. Translated: CASSHTAFYGYTF. The genes are TRBV4-3 and TRBJ1-2; D gene uncertain. The CDR3 is made up of 13 amino acids. The V gene lost 3 bases and the J gene lost 4 bases, with 9 bases spanning the gap. Germline V lookup: CDR1 LGHNA, CDR2 YSLEER.

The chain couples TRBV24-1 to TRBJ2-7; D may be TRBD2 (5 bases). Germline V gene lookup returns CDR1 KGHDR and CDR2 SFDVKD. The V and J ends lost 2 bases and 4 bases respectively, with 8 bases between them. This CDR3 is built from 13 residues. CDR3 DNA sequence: TGTGCCACCAGTGATTCGAGCGGATACGAGCAGTACTTC. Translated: CATSDSSGYEQYF.

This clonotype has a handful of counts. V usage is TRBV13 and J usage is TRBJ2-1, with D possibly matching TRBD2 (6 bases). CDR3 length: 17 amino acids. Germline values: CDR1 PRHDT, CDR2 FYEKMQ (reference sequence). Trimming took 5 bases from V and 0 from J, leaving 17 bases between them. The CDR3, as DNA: TGTGCCAGCAGCCCCCTGATTGCGGGGAGCTCCTACAATGAGCAGTTCTTC. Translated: CASSPLIAGSSYNEQFF. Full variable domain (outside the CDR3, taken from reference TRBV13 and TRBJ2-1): AAGVIQSPRHLIKEKRETATLKCYPIPRHDTVYWYQQGPGQDPQFLISFYEKMQSDKGSIPDRFSAQQFSDYHSELNMSSLELGDSALYFCASSPLIAGSSYNEQFFGPGTRLTVL.

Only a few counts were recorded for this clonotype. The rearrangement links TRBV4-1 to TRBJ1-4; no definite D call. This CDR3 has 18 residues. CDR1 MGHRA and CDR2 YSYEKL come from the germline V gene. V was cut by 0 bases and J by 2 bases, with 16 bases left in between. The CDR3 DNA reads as TGCGCCAGCAGCCAAGAGCAGACCGGGTCCCCGACTAATGAAAAACTGTTTTTT. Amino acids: CASSQEQTGSPTNEKLFF.

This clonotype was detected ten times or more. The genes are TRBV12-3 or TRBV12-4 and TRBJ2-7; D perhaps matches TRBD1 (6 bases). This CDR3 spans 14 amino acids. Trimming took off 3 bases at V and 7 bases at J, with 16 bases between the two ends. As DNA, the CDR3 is TGTGCCAGCAGTTTTTTTCTGGGGGCTGGTGAGCAGTACTTC. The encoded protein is CASSFFLGAGEQYF.

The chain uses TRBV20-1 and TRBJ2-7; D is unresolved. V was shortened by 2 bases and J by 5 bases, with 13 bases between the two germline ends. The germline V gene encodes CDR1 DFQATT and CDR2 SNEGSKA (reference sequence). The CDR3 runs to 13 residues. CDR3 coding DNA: TGCAGTGCTAGACGGGCAGAGTGGCACGAGCAGTACTTC. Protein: CSARRAEWHEQYF.

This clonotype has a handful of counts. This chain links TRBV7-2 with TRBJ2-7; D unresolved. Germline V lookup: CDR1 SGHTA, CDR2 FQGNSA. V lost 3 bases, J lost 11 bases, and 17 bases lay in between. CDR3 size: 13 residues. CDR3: CASSFDTLQLKYF. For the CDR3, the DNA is TGTGCCAGCAGCTTCGATACCCTCCAGCTTAAGTACTTC.

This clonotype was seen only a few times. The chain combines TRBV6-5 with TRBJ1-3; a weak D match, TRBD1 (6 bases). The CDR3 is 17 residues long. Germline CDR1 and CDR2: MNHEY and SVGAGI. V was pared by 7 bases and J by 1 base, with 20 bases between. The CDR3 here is CASTYPGGGRSGNTIYF. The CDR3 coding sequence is TGTGCCAGCACTTATCCAGGCGGGGGGCGTTCTGGAAACACCATATATTTT.

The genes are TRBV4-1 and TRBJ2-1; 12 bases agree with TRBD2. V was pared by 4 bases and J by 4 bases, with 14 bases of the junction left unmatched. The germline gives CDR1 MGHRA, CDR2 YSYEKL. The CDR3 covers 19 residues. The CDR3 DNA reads TGCGCCAGCAGCCTCCTGAGCCCGCGACTAGCGGGGGTATACAATGAGCAGTTCTTC. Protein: CASSLLSPRLAGVYNEQFF.

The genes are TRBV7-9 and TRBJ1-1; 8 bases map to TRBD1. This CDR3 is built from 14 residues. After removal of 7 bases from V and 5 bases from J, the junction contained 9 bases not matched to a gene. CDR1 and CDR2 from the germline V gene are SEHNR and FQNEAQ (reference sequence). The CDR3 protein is CASTKPTGETEAFF. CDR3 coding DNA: TGTGCCAGCACCAAACCGACAGGGGAGACTGAAGCTTTCTTT.

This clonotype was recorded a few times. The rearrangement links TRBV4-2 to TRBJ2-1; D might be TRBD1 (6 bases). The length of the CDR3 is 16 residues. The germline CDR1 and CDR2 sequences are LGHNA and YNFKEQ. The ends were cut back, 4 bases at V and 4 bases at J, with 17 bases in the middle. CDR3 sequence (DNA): TGTGCCAGCAGCCCGACCGGGGACAAGCAGTACAATGAGCAGTTCTTC. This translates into CASSPTGDKQYNEQFF.